The text below deals with one T cell receptor (beta chain). The data stem from a study of CD8 T cells in Susac syndrome. The RNA, about 0.5 to 1 ug, was put through reverse transcription using random hexamers. TCRdb independently ran MiXCR on the immunoSEQ multiplex PCR reads; one entry per CDR3 protein. The sample consists of approximately 200,000 distinct CDR3 sequences, approximately 95% of them appearing once. The germline V gene has CDR1 SGHTA and CDR2 FQGNSA. This CDR3 comprises 15 residues. The V gene lost 5 bases and the J gene lost 10 bases, with 21 bases spanning the gap. The receptor was isolated from a human donor with multiple sclerosis. The V and J genes are TRBV7-2 and TRBJ2-1; D is possibly TRBD1 (6 bases). The material sequenced was CD4+ T cells from PBMCs. For the CDR3, the DNA is TGTGCCAGCAGCCAGGCCACAGGGTCCCTAAAGGAGCAGTTCTTC. Translated, it gives CASSQATGSLKEQFF.